These 18 T cell receptor beta chains came from one sample sequenced in a study of T-cell memory formation after mild COVID-19. TCRdb itself ran the 5' RACE reads through MiXCR, one entry per CDR3 protein. The table lists a few hundred thousand distinct CDR3 sequences, 20% to 25% of them singletons. The sample comprised PBMCs or a T cell subset sorted from them (not recorded which). These receptors were taken from a man younger than 35 who had mild COVID-19 (a few samples of this study predate the infection). Cell type and time point are not known.

This chain links TRBV5-1 with TRBJ1-1; D remains ambiguous. The CDR3 length is 17 residues. Trimming shortened V by 3 bases and J by 0 bases, and 18 bases separated the two germline ends. Germline-derived CDR1 and CDR2 are SGHRS and YFSETQ. CDR3 sequence (DNA): TGCGCCAGCAGCTCGGGCCCCAAGATAGGTGTGAACACTGAAGCTTTCTTT. Residues: CASSSGPKIGVNTEAFF.

There are a few counts of this clonotype. V is TRBV20-1 and J is TRBJ2-2; 8 nucleotides line up with TRBD1. The CDR3 length is 14 residues. V lost 1 base to trimming and J lost 11 bases; unmatched junction nucleotides: 9. Per the germline V gene, CDR1 is DFQATT and CDR2 is SNEGSKA (reference sequence). The CDR3 nucleotides are TGCAGTGCTAGAGGTCCAGGGGGCACCGAAGAGCTGTTTTTT. The encoded protein is CSARGPGGTEELFF.

The chain joins TRBV6-5 to TRBJ2-2; the D gene could be TRBD1 or TRBD2 (6 bases each). CDR3 length: 15 residues. V shed 2 bases and J shed 5 bases, with 12 bases lying between them. Germline CDR1 reads MNHEY; CDR2 reads SVGAGI. The CDR3: CASSYGGLVTGELFF. The CDR3 DNA follows: TGTGCCAGCAGTTACGGGGGGCTAGTGACCGGGGAGCTGTTTTTT.

This clonotype was detected ten times or more. J is TRBJ1-4 and V is TRBV12-3 or TRBV12-4, with no clear D. Trimming removed 6 bases from V and 6 bases from J, with 14 bases in between. CDR3 length: 14 residues. CDR3 region: CASSPAALDEKLFF. The DNA for the CDR3 is TGTGCCAGCAGCCCCGCGGCTTTGGATGAAAAACTGTTTTTT.

In its sample, this clonotype was seen a few times. This chain uses TRBV4-3 with TRBJ2-7, with D perhaps TRBD1 (5 bases). V lost 2 bases and J 2 bases, leaving 16 bases between the germline ends. The CDR3 is 16 residues long. Germline lookup yields CDR1 LGHNA and CDR2 YSLEER. In DNA form, the CDR3 reads TGCGCCAGCAGCCAAAGATCGAACACAGGAGCCTACGAGCAGTACTTC. Encoded protein: CASSQRSNTGAYEQYF.

The V call is TRBV19, the J call TRBJ2-7; D ambiguous. Germline CDR1 is LNHDA and CDR2 is SQIVND (reference sequence). The CDR3 is made up of 14 amino acids. The V and J ends lost 9 bases and 7 bases respectively, with 22 bases between them. The CDR3 DNA follows: TGTGCCAGCATCCCAGCTAGGTCTCTGATTGAGCAGTACGTC. Translated: CASIPARSLIEQYV.

The sample holds many counts of this clonotype. The gene calls are TRBV9 and TRBJ2-3; D remains ambiguous. Between the trimmed V and J ends, which lost 0 bases and 4 bases, there was a span of 9 bases. There are 14 residues in the CDR3. Germline V gene data show CDR1 as SGDLS and CDR2 as YYNGEE. CDR3 in amino acids: CASSVAASPDTQYF. CDR3 nucleotides: TGTGCCAGCAGCGTAGCGGCCAGCCCAGATACGCAGTATTTT. The full variable domain, its missing parts supplied by reference TRBV9 and TRBJ2-3, is DSGVTQTPKHLITATGQRVTLRCSPRSGDLSVYWYQQSLDQGLQFLIQYYNGEERAKGNILERFSAQQFPDLHSELNLSSLELGDSALYFCASSVAASPDTQYFGPGTRLTVL.

This clonotype was observed a single time. V gene TRBV28 combines with J gene TRBJ1-1; TRBD1 is a possible D gene (5 bases). The CDR3 is 15 residues long. Between the trimmed V and J ends, which lost 2 bases and 1 base, there was a span of 11 bases. CDR1 MDHEN and CDR2 SYDVKM come from the germline V gene. The CDR3 DNA is TGTGCCAGCAGTTTACCGTTGACAGCGAACACTGAAGCTTTCTTT. As protein: CASSLPLTANTEAFF.

This clonotype was counted between two and nine times. V is TRBV5-8 and J is TRBJ2-7, with a possible D match to TRBD1 (6 bases). Germline loops: CDR1 SGHTS, CDR2 YDEGEE. The V gene lost 6 bases and the J gene lost 3 bases, with 19 bases spanning the gap. The CDR3 is made up of 15 amino acids. The CDR3 bases are TGTGCCAGCACCCTCCGGGACACCTATTTCTACGAGCAGTACTTC. Its translation: CASTLRDTYFYEQYF.

This clonotype was picked up a small number of times. This chain links TRBV6-5 with TRBJ1-5, with TRBD1 as a possible D gene (6 bases). Looked up from germline, CDR1 is MNHEY and CDR2 is SVGAGI. There are 14 residues in the CDR3. V dropped 6 bases and J dropped 7 bases, with 16 bases sitting between them. DNA of the CDR3: TGTGCCAGCAGAGGTACAGGGTATGGGCAGCCCCAGCATTTT. Its translation is CASRGTGYGQPQHF.

V is TRBV20-1 and J is TRBJ2-2, with D perhaps matching TRBD2 (5 bases). The CDR3 consists of 14 residues. Germline-derived CDR1 and CDR2 are DFQATT and SNEGSKA (reference sequence). Trimming removed 3 bases from V and 3 bases from J, with 11 bases in between. CDR3 sequence: CSARPGVDTGELFF. For the CDR3, the DNA is TGCAGTGCTAGGCCCGGGGTCGACACCGGGGAGCTGTTTTTT.

This clonotype was seen only once. The chain links TRBV19 to TRBJ2-1; a possible D gene is TRBD2 (6 bases). CDR3 length: 15 amino acids. V was clipped by 6 bases and J by 4 bases, with 16 bases between them. Germline-derived CDR1 and CDR2 are LNHDA and SQIVND (reference sequence). The CDR3 bases are TGTGCCAGTAGGCCGGGAGAAAACGAGTACAATGAGCAGTTCTTC. Its protein is CASRPGENEYNEQFF.

This clonotype occurred a few times. The chain is built from TRBV7-6 and TRBJ2-3, with 10 bases lining up with TRBD2. CDR1 is SGHVS and CDR2 is FNYEAQ in the germline V gene. V shed 5 bases, J shed 5 bases, and the junction held 16 bases outside the gene matches. The CDR3 is 18 residues long. The CDR3 region is CASSHQAGGYSSGDTQYF. The CDR3 DNA is TGTGCCAGCAGCCACCAAGCGGGGGGGTACTCCTCAGGAGATACGCAGTATTTT.

The chain recombines TRBV3-1 with TRBJ2-3; the match to TRBD2 covers 12 bases. The CDR3 has 14 residues. Trimming at V came to 5 bases and at J to 8 bases, leaving 5 bases not matched to a gene. Per germline, CDR1 LGHDT and CDR2 YNNKEL (reference sequence). Here the CDR3 DNA reads TGTGCCAGCAGCTTTCGACTAGCGGGGGTTACGCAGTATTTT. Translating it yields CASSFRLAGVTQYF.

This clonotype appeared a few times. The V and J genes are TRBV9 and TRBJ1-2, with D perhaps TRBD1 (5 bases). Germline CDR1 and CDR2: SGDLS and YYNGEE. The V gene lost 0 bases and the J gene lost 0 bases, with 9 bases spanning the gap. CDR3 length: 15 amino acids. CDR3 sequence reads: CASSVATGANYGYTF. In nucleotides, the CDR3 is TGTGCCAGCAGCGTAGCAACAGGAGCTAACTATGGCTACACCTTC. The full variable domain, in which reference TRBV9 and TRBJ1-2 provide the parts outside the CDR3, is DSGVTQTPKHLITATGQRVTLRCSPRSGDLSVYWYQQSLDQGLQFLIQYYNGEERAKGNILERFSAQQFPDLHSELNLSSLELGDSALYFCASSVATGANYGYTFGSGTRLTVV.

This sequence joins TRBV5-1 and TRBJ1-6; D call uncertain. V lost 2 bases, J lost 9 bases, and 12 bases lay in between. This CDR3 spans 14 amino acids. Germline V CDR1 and CDR2: SGHRS, YFSETQ. CDR3 nucleotides: TGCGCCAGCAGCTTCGGCCCCGGCGGTTCACCCCTCCACTTT. Translated: CASSFGPGGSPLHF.

This clonotype was seen a handful of times. This chain links TRBV29-1 with TRBJ1-3; D possibly corresponds to TRBD1 (5 bases). The germline CDR1 and CDR2 sequences are SQVTM and ANQGSEA. The CDR3 loop spans 14 amino acids. V shed 1 base and J shed 0 bases, with 7 bases lying between them. The chain's CDR3 is CSVEGGSSGNTIYF. The CDR3 DNA reads as TGCAGCGTTGAAGGGGGCAGCTCTGGAAACACCATATATTTT.

This chain uses TRBV5-1 with TRBJ2-5, with 8 bases aligning to TRBD1. Germline-derived CDR1 and CDR2 are SGHRS and YFSETQ. The V segment lost 4 bases and the J segment 1 base; nucleotides outside the gene matches: 12. This CDR3 has 17 residues. In DNA, the CDR3 is TGCGCCAGCAGCAGAGGACAGGGATTGGTGGGCCAAGAGACCCAGTACTTC. This sequence encodes CASSRGQGLVGQETQYF.